The 29 T cell receptor beta chains in this list originate from one sample, sequenced in a study of cytomegalovirus exposure and HLA in healthy donors (dated by TCRdb to about 2017). Libraries were built with the immunoSEQ multiplex PCR assay. For the multiplex PCR, a mixture combining 60 forward primers for TCR Vbeta segments and 13 reverse primers for TCR Jbeta segments was used. The table comes from immuneACCESS by way of TCRdb, which keeps in-frame sequences with V and J called. Part of the clones is missing from these tables; in studies checked, under half for an unresolved V gene and the rest for unknown reasons. This sample lists roughly 160,000 clones; approximately 79% were detected once. The ten largest account for 11% to 15% of the sample. What was sequenced was PBMCs. All receptors derive from a man aged 50-60 years in good health and CMV-seropositive.

The genes are TRBV5-1 and TRBJ1-1; no clear D. V was trimmed by 0 bases and J by 2 bases, leaving 11 bases between them. Germline CDR1 and CDR2: SGHRS and YFSETQ. There are 15 residues in the CDR3. CDR3 sequence: CASSLERPRNTEAFF. The CDR3 coding sequence is TGCGCCAGCAGCTTGGAGAGGCCCAGAAACACTGAAGCTTTCTTT.

The chain is built from TRBV4-3 and TRBJ2-2, with a tentative D call TRBD2 (6 bases). The CDR3 extends over 16 amino acids. Trimming shortened V by 1 base and J by 5 bases, and 14 bases separated the two germline ends. In germline, CDR1 is LGHNA, CDR2 YSLEER. The CDR3: CASSQASGVRTGELFF. CDR3 bases: TGCGCCAGCAGCCAAGCATCGGGGGTGAGGACCGGGGAGCTGTTTTTT.

The chain carries TRBV10-1 and TRBJ1-3; 8 bases are shared with TRBD1. The junction had 7 bases not matched to a gene; V was cut back by 8 bases and J by 4 bases. Germline assignment: CDR1 WNHNN and CDR2 SYGVQD (reference sequence). The CDR3 has 14 residues. The CDR3 sequence is CASERQGHGNTIYF. In nucleotides, the CDR3 is TGCGCCAGCGAGAGACAGGGGCACGGAAACACCATATATTTT.

By share of the sample, this clone is medium-sized (0.01 to 0.1%). V and J are TRBV25-1 and TRBJ1-5, with TRBD1 as a possible D gene (5 bases). The CDR3 runs to 14 residues. The V end lost 6 bases, the J end lost 0 bases, and 9 bases lay between the germline ends. Germline assignment: CDR1 MGHDK and CDR2 SYGVNS. CDR3: CASSRDSSNQPQHF. Here the CDR3 DNA reads TGTGCCAGCAGCAGAGACAGTAGCAATCAGCCCCAGCATTTT.

This clone has just one count. The junction departs from the called germline gene at one end, perhaps through a read error. This chain connects TRBV2 to TRBJ1-4, with unresolved D. The CDR3 length is 10 residues. Looked up from germline, CDR1 is SNHLY and CDR2 is FYNNEI. This CDR3 reads CASSGIRSEF. The CDR3 nucleotides are TGTGCCAGCAGTGGGATCAGGTCAGAGTTT.

The chain carries TRBV7-3 and TRBJ1-4; D unresolved. Trimming shortened V by 1 base and J by 14 bases, and 17 bases separated the two germline ends. Germline CDR1 SGHTA, CDR2 FQGTGA. The length of the CDR3 is 14 residues. The CDR3, as DNA: TGTGCCAGCAGCTTAATTCGTCAGGATTATATTCTGTTTTTT. Its translation is CASSLIRQDYILFF.

This clone showed up just a few times. This sequence joins TRBV27 and TRBJ2-1; 15 bases agree with TRBD2. The CDR3 sequence is 20 residues long. CDR1 and CDR2 (germline): MNHEY, SMNVEV (reference sequence). Trimming removed 8 bases from V and 2 bases from J; junction bases left unmatched: 16. The chain's CDR3 is CASLPIGGLAGGPTYNEQFF. CDR3 nucleotides: TGTGCCAGCCTCCCGATAGGGGGACTAGCGGGGGGACCTACCTACAATGAGCAGTTCTTC.

The chain is built from TRBV9 and TRBJ2-2, with 14 bases identical to TRBD2. After removal of 4 bases from V and 6 bases from J, the junction contained 2 bases not matched to a gene. The CDR3 is 15 residues long. In germline, CDR1 is SGDLS, CDR2 YYNGEE. The CDR3 sequence: CASSSGLAGAGELFF. CDR3 in DNA: TGTGCCAGCAGCTCGGGACTAGCGGGGGCCGGGGAGCTGTTTTTT.

This rearrangement joins TRBV18 to TRBJ2-7; a possible D gene is TRBD2 (5 bases). The germline gives CDR1 KGHSH, CDR2 LQKENI. This CDR3 contains 14 residues. V was clipped by 3 bases and J by 0 bases, with 9 bases between them. Here the CDR3 reads CASSPGSRSYEQYV. The CDR3 DNA sequence: TGTGCCAGCTCACCGGGGAGTCGCTCCTACGAGCAGTACGTC.

This clone was seen a few times. The chain couples TRBV4-1 to TRBJ2-3; 7 bases line up with TRBD1. This CDR3 is built from 17 residues. Trimming removed 0 bases from V and 4 bases from J; junction bases left unmatched: 10. Germline CDR1 MGHRA, CDR2 YSYEKL. CDR3 region: CASSQEASGGLADTQYF. DNA of the CDR3: TGCGCCAGCAGCCAAGAAGCTTCAGGGGGTCTCGCAGATACGCAGTATTTT.

The chain has TRBV29-1 and TRBJ1-2, with 8 bases matching TRBD1. Germline V CDR1 and CDR2: SQVTM, ANQGSEA. V dropped 2 bases and J dropped 6; count of bases not matched to a gene: 5. This CDR3 spans 13 amino acids. The CDR3 loop reads CSVELDRGNGYTF. The CDR3, as DNA: TGCAGCGTTGAACTTGACAGGGGAAATGGCTACACCTTC.

A single count supports this clone. This chain links TRBV5-6 with TRBJ1-2; no clear D. The V gene lost 0 bases and the J gene lost 3 bases, with 12 bases spanning the gap. The CDR3 consists of 15 residues. Looked up from germline, CDR1 is SGHDT and CDR2 is YYEEEE. In DNA form, the CDR3 reads TGTGCCAGCAGCTTGGCACTGGTACTCGACTATGGCTACACCTTC. Translating it yields CASSLALVLDYGYTF.

The CDR3 protein is CASSEFASGYTF. DNA for the CDR3: TGTGCCAGCAGTGAATTCGCAAGCGGCTACACCTTC. The genes are TRBV25-1 and TRBJ1-2; D gene uncertain. Germline loops: CDR1 MGHDK, CDR2 SYGVNS. The CDR3 loop spans 12 amino acids. With 1 base removed from V and 8 bases from J, the gap between germline ends came to 8 bases.

This chain connects TRBV7-9 to TRBJ2-3; D remains unclear. Trimming removed 6 bases from V and 1 base from J, with 17 bases in between. CDR3 length: 16 amino acids. Germline assignment: CDR1 SEHNR and CDR2 FQNEAQ (reference sequence). CDR3 sequence: CASRPPLRSGTDTQYF. DNA of the CDR3: TGTGCCAGCAGGCCCCCGTTGAGGTCCGGCACAGATACGCAGTATTTT.

The gene calls are TRBV5-1 and TRBJ1-2; D is ambiguous. V was clipped by 4 bases and J by 5 bases, with 18 bases between them. In germline, CDR1 is SGHRS, CDR2 YFSETQ. This CDR3 is built from 15 residues. CDR3 sequence: CASSPRLAKDYGYTF. The DNA for the CDR3 is TGCGCCAGCAGCCCTCGACTGGCAAAGGATTATGGCTACACCTTC.

This clone was detected only once. This chain connects TRBV18 to TRBJ2-1, with D uncertain. This CDR3 is 12 amino acids long. The germline V gene has CDR1 KGHSH and CDR2 LQKENI. V lost 5 bases and J lost 7, with 9 bases in between. The CDR3, as DNA: TGTGCCAGCTCAATAGCCGGGAATGAGCAGTTCTTC. It translates to CASSIAGNEQFF.

This chain uses TRBV27 with TRBJ2-2; D is perhaps TRBD1 (6 bases). Trimming stripped 3 bases from V and 6 bases from J, with 20 bases between. Germline CDR1 MNHEY, CDR2 SMNVEV (reference sequence). This CDR3 contains 17 residues. The CDR3 region is CASSFISGLQGPGELFF. In DNA, the CDR3 is TGTGCCAGCAGTTTTATTTCGGGATTACAGGGCCCCGGGGAGCTGTTTTTT.

J is TRBJ2-2 and V is TRBV7-9; D call uncertain. Germline V gives CDR1 SEHNR, CDR2 FQNEAQ (reference sequence). CDR3 size: 13 residues. The V gene lost 8 bases and the J gene lost 9 bases, with 16 bases spanning the gap. The chain's CDR3 is CASRLPTLRELFF. CDR3 nucleotides: TGTGCCAGCCGCCTACCTACTCTCAGGGAGCTGTTTTTT.

V is TRBV7-8 and J is TRBJ2-7; TRBD1 agrees at 7 bases. The trim removed 4 bases at V and 9 bases at J, leaving 6 bases unmatched. This CDR3 spans 12 amino acids. Germline V gene lookup returns CDR1 SGHVS and CDR2 FQNEAQ. The CDR3 DNA reads TGTGCCAGCAGCTCTGGACAGGCGAGGCAGTACGTC. Translated, it gives CASSSGQARQYV.

V and J are TRBV28 and TRBJ1-1; D is unresolved. Per the germline V gene, CDR1 is MDHEN and CDR2 is SYDVKM. Trimming stripped 7 bases from V and 8 bases from J, with 14 bases between. CDR3 length: 12 residues. CDR3 protein: CASTYTTGEAFF. The CDR3, as DNA: TGTGCCAGCACCTATACCACGGGGGAAGCTTTCTTT.

The V gene is TRBV4-3, the J gene TRBJ2-7; D not certain. This CDR3 has 14 amino acids. V gave up 4 bases and J gave up 1 base, with 11 bases separating them. Germline CDR1 and CDR2: LGHNA and YSLEER. The CDR3 DNA is TGCGCCAGCAGCCCAGGCTTAGGTTCCTACGAGCAGTACTTC. Translating it yields CASSPGLGSYEQYF.

This chain uses TRBV19 with TRBJ1-2; 9 bases map to TRBD1. This CDR3 is built from 15 residues. V shed 5 bases and J 7 bases; nucleotides not matched to a gene: 11. Germline CDR1 and CDR2: LNHDA and SQIVND (reference sequence). CDR3 protein: CASSSGQGNVVGYTF. DNA for the CDR3: TGTGCCAGTAGTTCCGGACAGGGGAATGTTGTTGGCTACACCTTC.

V gene TRBV27 combines with J gene TRBJ2-5; 10 positions match TRBD2. Germline V gene sequence: CDR1 MNHEY, CDR2 SMNVEV (reference sequence). This CDR3 has 16 residues. Germline trimming cut 4 bases from V and 5 bases from J; bases unmatched to any gene: 10. The CDR3: CASSSSGGAITETQYF. CDR3 coding DNA: TGTGCCAGCAGTTCAAGCGGGGGGGCCATTACGGAGACCCAGTACTTC.

This clone occurred once. The V call is TRBV13, the J call TRBJ1-2, with TRBD1 identical over 10 bases. Germline trimming cut 4 bases from V and 2 bases from J; bases unmatched to any gene: 4. The CDR3 extends over 15 amino acids. Germline V gene data show CDR1 as PRHDT and CDR2 as FYEKMQ (reference sequence). The CDR3 nucleotides are TGTGCCAGCAGCTCTCGGGACAGGGGAAACTATGGCTACACCTTC. Translation: CASSSRDRGNYGYTF. Using reference TRBV13 and TRBJ1-2 for the parts outside the CDR3, the full variable domain is AAGVIQSPRHLIKEKRETATLKCYPIPRHDTVYWYQQGPGQDPQFLISFYEKMQSDKGSIPDRFSAQQFSDYHSELNMSSLELGDSALYFCASSSRDRGNYGYTFGSGTRLTVV.

V and J are TRBV19 and TRBJ1-5; 9 positions match TRBD1. V shed 4 bases and J 0 bases; nucleotides not matched to a gene: 7. Germline assignment: CDR1 LNHDA and CDR2 SQIVND (reference sequence). The CDR3 has 17 amino acids. In nucleotides, the CDR3 is TGTGCCAGTAGTAGGCGGACAGGGGACTATAGCAATCAGCCCCAGCATTTT. Its protein product is CASSRRTGDYSNQPQHF. The whole variable domain, remainder taken from reference TRBV19 and TRBJ1-5, is DGGITQSPKYLFRKEGQNVTLSCEQNLNHDAMYWYRQDPGQGLRLIYYSQIVNDFQKGDIAEGYSVSREKKESFPLTVTSAQKNPTAFYLCASSRRTGDYSNQPQHFGDGTRLSIL.

This chain uses TRBV27 with TRBJ1-1; a weak D match, TRBD1 (6 bases). Germline lookup yields CDR1 MNHEY and CDR2 SMNVEV (reference sequence). The V end was cut by 6 bases, the J end by 0 bases, with 11 bases between. The CDR3 contains 14 residues. CDR3 sequence: CASSQGRLNTEAFF. The CDR3, as DNA: TGTGCCAGCAGCCAGGGGAGATTGAACACTGAAGCTTTCTTT.

The rearrangement uses TRBV5-1 and TRBJ1-1; 7 positions match TRBD1. J gave up 0 bases and V 2 bases, and 10 bases lay outside the gene matches. From germline, CDR1 is SGHRS and CDR2 YFSETQ. This CDR3 spans 17 amino acids. Here the CDR3 reads CASSFDREPFLNTEAFF. The CDR3 DNA reads TGCGCCAGCAGCTTTGACAGGGAACCTTTTCTGAACACTGAAGCTTTCTTT.

This chain joins TRBV9 and TRBJ1-3; 9 nucleotides agree with TRBD1. The V segment lost 3 bases and the J segment 0 bases; nucleotides outside the gene matches: 7. The CDR3 sequence is 17 residues long. CDR1 and CDR2 (germline): SGDLS, YYNGEE. CDR3: CASSASTGGPSGNTIYF. The CDR3 bases are TGTGCCAGCAGCGCCTCGACAGGGGGGCCCTCTGGAAACACCATATATTTT. The variable domain in full, with the rest retrieved from reference TRBV9 and TRBJ1-3, is DSGVTQTPKHLITATGQRVTLRCSPRSGDLSVYWYQQSLDQGLQFLIQYYNGEERAKGNILERFSAQQFPDLHSELNLSSLELGDSALYFCASSASTGGPSGNTIYFGEGSWLTVV.

The chain has TRBV6-5 and TRBJ2-5, with D possibly matching TRBD1 (5 bases). Trimming stripped 9 bases from V and 5 bases from J, with 19 bases between. The length of the CDR3 is 14 residues. The germline CDR1 and CDR2 sequences are MNHEY and SVGAGI. The DNA of the CDR3 is TGTGCCAGTAGTAGGGGTCTTCTTGGGGAGACCCAGTACTTC. Translated, it gives CASSRGLLGETQYF.